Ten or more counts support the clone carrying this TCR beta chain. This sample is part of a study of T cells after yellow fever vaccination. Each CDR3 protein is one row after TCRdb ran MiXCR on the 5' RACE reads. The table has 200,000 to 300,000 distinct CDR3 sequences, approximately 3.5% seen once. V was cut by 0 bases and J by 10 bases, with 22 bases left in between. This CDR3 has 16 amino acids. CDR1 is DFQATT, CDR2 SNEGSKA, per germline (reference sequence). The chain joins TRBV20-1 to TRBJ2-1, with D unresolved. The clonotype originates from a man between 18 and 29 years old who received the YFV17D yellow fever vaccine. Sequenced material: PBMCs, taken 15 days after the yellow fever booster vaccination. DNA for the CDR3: TGCAGTGCTAGAGACTCATTTGGCCGAGCCCTTAGAGAGCAGTTCTTC. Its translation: CSARDSFGRALREQFF.